These T cell receptor beta chains were read from a single sample in a study of control samples from healthy donors and cancer patients. Clones were read by immunoSEQ multiplex PCR, and TCRdb kept only the in-frame ones, dropping some. The sample contains tens of thousands of clones, 75% to 85% of which appear only once. Source material: PBMCs. The receptors stem from a man in his sixties with head and neck cancer. CDR3s include the opening cysteine and the closing phenylalanine or tryptophan.

j_gene | v_gene | CDR3aa
TRBJ2-1 | TRBV4-1 | CASSLTSGIYNEQFF
TRBJ2-3 | TRBV4-1 | CASRGTGAGTDTQYF
TRBJ2-5 | TRBV6-2/TRBV6-3 | CASSSPLAGRETQYF
TRBJ1-5 | TRBV5-6 | CASSRINQPQHF
TRBJ2-5 | TRBV9 | CASSVGLEETQYF
TRBJ2-1 | TRBV29-1 | CSVDSGSGSGYNEQFF
TRBJ1-3 | TRBV29-1 | CSVDRQGLPGNTIYF
TRBJ1-2 | TRBV6-5 | CASSRTGTSYGYTF
TRBJ1-2 | TRBV30 | CAWSSGGGGRGYTF
TRBJ1-2 | TRBV19 | CASSMAYGQGAYGYTF
TRBJ1-2 | TRBV15 | CATSRDSGTGVYGYTF
TRBJ1-3 | TRBV6-5 | CASSYSKLAGNTIYF